Sequencing of this TCR beta chain was carried out in a study of T-cell memory formation after mild COVID-19. Overall study findings and caveats: Cross-reactive memory seemingly joined, as some responding clones were found in pre-infection memory. Balance between CD4 and CD8 was seen in clones contracting day 15 to 85, and a CD4+ lean was seen in later expanders.

The CDR3 covers 13 residues. CDR1 and CDR2 from the germline V gene are SGHDT and YYEEEE. The V gene end was trimmed by 3 bases and the J gene end by 12 bases; junction bases not matched to a gene: 10. Worth noting for this clonotype: What it recognizes is unknown.

5'RACE primed at constant segments yielded TCR alpha and TCR beta cDNA libraries bearing sample barcodes and UMIs. In TCRdb, the 5' RACE reads were re-called with MiXCR into one record per CDR3 protein. The sample lists some 110,000 distinct CDR3 sequences, about 15% occurring once. This clonotype originated in an adult woman who had mild COVID-19 (a few samples of this study predate the infection). Cell type and time point are not known. The material sequenced was PBMCs or a T cell subset sorted from them (not recorded which). The rearrangement uses TRBV5-6 and TRBJ1-2, with 8 bases matching TRBD1. The CDR3 nucleotides are TGTGCCAGCAGCTATATGGACAGGGCTATTGACACCTTC. It yields the protein CASSYMDRAIDTF.